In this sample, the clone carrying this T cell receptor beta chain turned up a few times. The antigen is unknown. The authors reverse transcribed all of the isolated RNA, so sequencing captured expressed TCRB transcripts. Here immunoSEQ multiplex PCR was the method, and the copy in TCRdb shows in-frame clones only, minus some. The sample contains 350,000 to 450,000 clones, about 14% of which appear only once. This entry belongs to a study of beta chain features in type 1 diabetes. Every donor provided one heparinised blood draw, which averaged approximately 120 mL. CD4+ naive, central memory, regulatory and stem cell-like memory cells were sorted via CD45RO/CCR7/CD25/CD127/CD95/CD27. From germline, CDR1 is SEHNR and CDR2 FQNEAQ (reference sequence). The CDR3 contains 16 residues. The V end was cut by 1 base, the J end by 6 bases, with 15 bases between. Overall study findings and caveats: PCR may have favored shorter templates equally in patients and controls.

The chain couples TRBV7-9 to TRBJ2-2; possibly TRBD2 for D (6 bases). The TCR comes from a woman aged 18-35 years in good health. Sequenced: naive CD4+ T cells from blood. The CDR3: CASSLEFGRRSGELFF. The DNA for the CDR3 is TGTGCCAGCAGCTTAGAGTTCGGGAGACGGTCCGGGGAGCTGTTTTTT.